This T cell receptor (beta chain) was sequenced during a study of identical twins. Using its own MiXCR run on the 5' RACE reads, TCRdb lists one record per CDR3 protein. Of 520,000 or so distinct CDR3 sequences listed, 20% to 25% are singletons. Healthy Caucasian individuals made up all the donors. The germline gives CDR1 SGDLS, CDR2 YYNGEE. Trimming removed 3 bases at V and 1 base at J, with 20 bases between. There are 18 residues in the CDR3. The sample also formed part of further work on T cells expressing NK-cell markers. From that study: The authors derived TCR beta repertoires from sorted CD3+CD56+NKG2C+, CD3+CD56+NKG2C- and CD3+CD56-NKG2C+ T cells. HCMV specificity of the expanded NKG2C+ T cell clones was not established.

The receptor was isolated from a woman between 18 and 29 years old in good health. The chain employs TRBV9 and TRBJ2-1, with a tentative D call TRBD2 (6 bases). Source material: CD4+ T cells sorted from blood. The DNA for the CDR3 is TGTGCCAGCAGCGCCGGGACTTCAAGAGACCCTTCCTACAATGAGCAGTTCTTC. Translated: CASSAGTSRDPSYNEQFF.